Listed below are T cell receptor beta chains from one sample, sequenced in a study of T cell responses to AZD1222 COVID-19 vaccine. The data were produced by immunoSEQ multiplex PCR, yet TCRdb's version contains in-frame clones alone and is incomplete. The sample yields more than 150,000 clones, over 90% seen once. Sequences were derived from peripheral blood, sampled 28 days after the second AZD1222 dose. The receptors shown here come from an adult who received the AZD1222 COVID-19 vaccine. CDR3s include the opening cysteine and the closing phenylalanine or tryptophan. The D gene is left open where the match is weak. Where a row states a size, it is once, few, many or the class of an expanded clone; other rows omit it.

d_gene: .
v_gene: TRBV12-3/TRBV12-4
j_gene: TRBJ2-2
abundance: .
CDR3aa: CASMAVNTGELFF
CDR3nt: TGTGCCAGCATGGCGGTGAACACCGGGGAGCTGTTTTTT

d_gene: TRBD1
v_gene: TRBV7-6
j_gene: TRBJ1-1
abundance: many
CDR3aa: CASSTGTGETEAFF
CDR3nt: TGTGCCAGCAGCACAGGGACAGGGGAAACTGAAGCTTTCTTT

d_gene: .
v_gene: TRBV9
j_gene: TRBJ2-5
abundance: .
CDR3aa: CASSVGLLETQYF
CDR3nt: TGTGCCAGCAGCGTAGGATTGTTAGAGACCCAGTACTTC

d_gene: .
v_gene: TRBV12-3/TRBV12-4
j_gene: TRBJ2-7
abundance: .
CDR3aa: CASSLGGSYEQYF
CDR3nt: TGTGCCAGCAGTTTAGGGGGTTCCTACGAGCAGTACTTC

d_gene: .
v_gene: TRBV9
j_gene: TRBJ2-6
abundance: .
CDR3aa: CASSSAGANVLTF
CDR3nt: TGTGCCAGCAGCAGTGCTGGGGCCAACGTCCTGACTTTC

d_gene: .
v_gene: TRBV28
j_gene: TRBJ1-1
abundance: once
CDR3aa: CASSSGQGVMNTEAFF
CDR3nt: TGTGCCAGCAGTTCGGGGCAGGGAGTAATGAACACTGAAGCTTTCTTT

d_gene: .
v_gene: TRBV19
j_gene: TRBJ2-2
abundance: .
CDR3aa: CASSSGRMNTGELFF
CDR3nt: TGTGCCAGTAGTTCGGGACGGATGAACACCGGGGAGCTGTTTTTT

d_gene: .
v_gene: TRBV28
j_gene: TRBJ1-2
abundance: .
CDR3aa: CASTEEGANLYGYTF
CDR3nt: TGTGCCAGCACCGAAGAAGGGGCGAACCTCTATGGCTACACCTTC

d_gene: .
v_gene: TRBV5-1
j_gene: TRBJ2-5
abundance: .
CDR3aa: CASSLGSGTETQYF
CDR3nt: TGCGCCAGCAGCTTGGGGTCGGGGACAGAGACCCAGTACTTC

d_gene: .
v_gene: TRBV5-5
j_gene: TRBJ2-3
abundance: .
CDR3aa: CASRYRDSTDTQYF
CDR3nt: TGTGCCAGCAGGTACCGGGACAGCACAGATACGCAGTATTTT

d_gene: .
v_gene: TRBV3-1/TRBV3-2
j_gene: TRBJ2-7
abundance: .
CDR3aa: CASSQDPAPLARDEQYF
CDR3nt: TGTGCCAGCAGCCAAGATCCCGCACCACTCGCACGGGACGAGCAGTACTTC

d_gene: .
v_gene: TRBV29-1
j_gene: TRBJ1-3
abundance: .
CDR3aa: CSVVLEVHTIYF
CDR3nt: TGCAGCGTTGTCCTGGAGGTACACACCATATATTTT

d_gene: TRBD2
v_gene: TRBV5-4
j_gene: TRBJ2-7
abundance: .
CDR3aa: CASSLLAEQYF
CDR3nt: TGTGCCAGCAGCTTACTAGCGGAGCAGTACTTC

d_gene: .
v_gene: TRBV6-2/TRBV6-3
j_gene: TRBJ1-2
abundance: .
CDR3aa: CASSYALAPNYGYTF
CDR3nt: TGTGCCAGCAGTTACGCCTTGGCACCCAACTATGGCTACACCTTC

d_gene: .
v_gene: TRBV7-3
j_gene: TRBJ2-3
abundance: once
CDR3aa: CASSSGGTDTQYF
CDR3nt: TGTGCCAGCAGTTCAGGAGGGACAGATACGCAGTATTTT

d_gene: TRBD2
v_gene: TRBV7-2
j_gene: TRBJ2-5
abundance: .
CDR3aa: CASSSIQLAGQETQYF
CDR3nt: TGTGCCAGCAGCTCGATTCAGCTAGCGGGGCAAGAGACCCAGTACTTC

d_gene: TRBD2
v_gene: TRBV7-3
j_gene: TRBJ2-1
abundance: .
CDR3aa: CASSPRTSGARGEQFF
CDR3nt: TGTGCCAGCAGCCCTCGGACTAGCGGGGCCAGGGGTGAGCAGTTCTTC

d_gene: TRBD1
v_gene: TRBV27
j_gene: TRBJ2-2
abundance: .
CDR3aa: CASSWGQGTGELFF
CDR3nt: TGTGCCAGCAGTTGGGGACAGGGAACCGGGGAGCTGTTTTTT

d_gene: .
v_gene: TRBV6-5
j_gene: TRBJ1-4
abundance: .
CDR3aa: CAAQGGSTNEKLFF
CDR3nt: TGTGCCGCGCAGGGAGGCAGCACTAATGAAAAACTGTTTTTT

d_gene: .
v_gene: TRBV19
j_gene: TRBJ1-2
abundance: few
CDR3aa: CASSPHGEGVYGYTF
CDR3nt: TGTGCCAGTAGTCCCCATGGCGAGGGGGTCTATGGCTACACCTTC

d_gene: .
v_gene: TRBV3-1/TRBV3-2
j_gene: TRBJ2-7
abundance: .
CDR3aa: CASSHGGHYEQYF
CDR3nt: TGTGCCAGCAGCCATGGGGGGCACTACGAGCAGTACTTC

d_gene: .
v_gene: TRBV28
j_gene: TRBJ2-7
abundance: .
CDR3aa: CASSPLPTEQYF
CDR3nt: TGTGCCAGCAGTCCTCTCCCTACAGAGCAGTACTTC

d_gene: .
v_gene: TRBV6-5
j_gene: TRBJ1-1
abundance: .
CDR3aa: CASIKGGNTEAFF
CDR3nt: TGTGCCAGCATTAAAGGAGGGAACACTGAAGCTTTCTTT

d_gene: TRBD1
v_gene: TRBV3-1/TRBV3-2
j_gene: TRBJ2-2
abundance: .
CDR3aa: CASSLPGQGTGELFF
CDR3nt: TGTGCCAGCAGCCTTCCGGGACAGGGTACCGGGGAGCTGTTTTTT

d_gene: .
v_gene: TRBV11-2
j_gene: TRBJ2-1
abundance: .
CDR3aa: CASSYSVQRTANEQFF
CDR3nt: TGTGCCAGCAGCTACTCGGTCCAACGGACGGCAAATGAGCAGTTCTTC

d_gene: TRBD2
v_gene: TRBV7-6
j_gene: TRBJ2-6
abundance: .
CDR3aa: CASSQPFRGGEVGANVLTF
CDR3nt: TGTGCCAGCAGCCAACCCTTTCGCGGGGGGGAGGTTGGGGCCAACGTCCTGACTTTC

d_gene: TRBD1
v_gene: TRBV5-1
j_gene: TRBJ1-2
abundance: .
CDR3aa: CASSYGQGSYGYTF
CDR3nt: TGCGCCAGCAGCTATGGACAGGGTTCCTATGGCTACACCTTC

d_gene: TRBD1
v_gene: TRBV28
j_gene: TRBJ2-7
abundance: .
CDR3aa: CASSFPRQGQGYEQYF
CDR3nt: TGTGCCAGCAGTTTCCCTAGACAGGGGCAGGGCTACGAGCAGTACTTC

d_gene: .
v_gene: TRBV5-4
j_gene: TRBJ2-5
abundance: .
CDR3aa: CASSFIGAGGETQYF
CDR3nt: TGTGCCAGCAGCTTCATTGGGGCTGGGGGAGAGACCCAGTACTTC

d_gene: TRBD1
v_gene: TRBV28
j_gene: TRBJ1-1
abundance: .
CDR3aa: CASSSTGANTEAFF
CDR3nt: TGTGCCAGCAGTTCGACAGGGGCGAACACTGAAGCTTTCTTT

d_gene: .
v_gene: TRBV30
j_gene: TRBJ1-2
abundance: .
CDR3aa: CAWRPLGRSYGYTF
CDR3nt: TGTGCCTGGAGGCCTCTCGGACGGTCATATGGCTACACCTTC

d_gene: TRBD2
v_gene: TRBV5-1
j_gene: TRBJ2-5
abundance: .
CDR3aa: CASSPGTSGGLGQETQYF
CDR3nt: TGCGCCAGCAGCCCCGGGACTAGCGGGGGGTTGGGTCAAGAGACCCAGTACTTC

d_gene: .
v_gene: TRBV7-2
j_gene: TRBJ1-1
abundance: .
CDR3aa: CASSQGANTEAFF
CDR3nt: TGTGCCAGCAGCCAAGGGGCGAACACTGAAGCTTTCTTT

d_gene: .
v_gene: TRBV4-1
j_gene: TRBJ1-2
abundance: .
CDR3aa: CASSQELAGTLNYGYTF
CDR3nt: TGCGCCAGCAGCCAAGAGCTAGCCGGCACTCTTAACTATGGCTACACCTTC

d_gene: .
v_gene: TRBV7-9
j_gene: TRBJ1-5
abundance: .
CDR3aa: CASSFHYQPQHF
CDR3nt: TGTGCCAGCAGCTTCCACTATCAGCCCCAGCATTTT

d_gene: .
v_gene: TRBV30
j_gene: TRBJ1-4
abundance: .
CDR3aa: CAWGKLFF
CDR3nt: TGTGCCTGGGGAAAACTGTTTTTT

d_gene: .
v_gene: TRBV6-1
j_gene: TRBJ1-2
abundance: .
CDR3aa: CASSEEANYGYTF
CDR3nt: TGTGCCAGCAGTGAAGAGGCTAACTATGGCTACACCTTC

d_gene: .
v_gene: TRBV5-1
j_gene: TRBJ2-5
abundance: .
CDR3aa: CASSVGLWLWNGTQYF
CDR3nt: TGCGCCAGCAGCGTGGGACTGTGGCTTTGGAATGGGACCCAGTACTTC

d_gene: .
v_gene: TRBV19
j_gene: TRBJ1-2
abundance: .
CDR3aa: CASSMAGQLDNNYGYTF
CDR3nt: TGTGCCAGTAGTATGGCGGGACAATTGGATAATAACTATGGCTACACCTTC

d_gene: TRBD1
v_gene: TRBV19
j_gene: TRBJ1-3
abundance: .
CDR3aa: CASSSRGAYSGNTIYF
CDR3nt: TGTGCCAGTAGCTCCAGGGGGGCCTACTCTGGAAACACCATATATTTT

d_gene: TRBD1
v_gene: TRBV3-1/TRBV3-2
j_gene: TRBJ1-2
abundance: .
CDR3aa: CASSLGTEPGYGYTF
CDR3nt: TGTGCCAGCAGCCTTGGGACAGAGCCTGGCTATGGCTACACCTTC

d_gene: TRBD1
v_gene: TRBV5-4
j_gene: TRBJ2-2
abundance: .
CDR3aa: CASSPDRRLTGELFF
CDR3nt: TGTGCCAGCAGCCCGGACAGGAGGTTGACCGGGGAGCTGTTTTTT

d_gene: TRBD1
v_gene: TRBV12-5
j_gene: TRBJ1-2
abundance: .
CDR3aa: CASGASGGGYGYTF
CDR3nt: TGTGCTAGTGGTGCCTCAGGGGGCGGCTATGGCTACACCTTC

d_gene: .
v_gene: TRBV3-1/TRBV3-2
j_gene: TRBJ2-1
abundance: once
CDR3aa: CASSHEQGFEQFF
CDR3nt: TGTGCCAGCAGCCATGAACAGGGATTTGAGCAGTTCTTC

d_gene: TRBD1
v_gene: TRBV10-3
j_gene: TRBJ1-3
abundance: .
CDR3aa: CAIGATGQEVHTIYF
CDR3nt: TGTGCCATTGGGGCCACTGGACAGGAGGTGCACACCATATATTTT

d_gene: TRBD1
v_gene: TRBV10-3
j_gene: TRBJ1-2
abundance: once
CDR3aa: CAISTGQGGVGYTF
CDR3nt: TGTGCCATCAGTACCGGACAGGGAGGGGTTGGCTACACCTTC

d_gene: .
v_gene: TRBV4-1
j_gene: TRBJ2-5
abundance: once
CDR3aa: CASSEIPRETQYF
CDR3nt: TGCGCCAGCAGCGAGATACCCCGAGAGACCCAGTACTTC

d_gene: TRBD1
v_gene: TRBV24-1
j_gene: TRBJ2-1
abundance: .
CDR3aa: CATSDSGRGFEGEQFF
CDR3nt: TGTGCCACCAGTGATTCTGGCAGGGGGTTTGAGGGTGAGCAGTTCTTC

d_gene: TRBD1
v_gene: TRBV19
j_gene: TRBJ1-5
abundance: .
CDR3aa: CASSIGTGQRLGQPQHF
CDR3nt: TGTGCCAGTAGTATAGGGACGGGACAGAGGCTGGGTCAGCCCCAGCATTTT

d_gene: .
v_gene: TRBV7-3
j_gene: TRBJ2-5
abundance: .
CDR3aa: CASSRSGTETQYF
CDR3nt: TGTGCCAGCAGCCGATCAGGGACAGAGACCCAGTACTTC

d_gene: .
v_gene: TRBV7-2
j_gene: TRBJ1-6
abundance: .
CDR3aa: CASSLDQGMSPLHF
CDR3nt: TGTGCCAGCAGCTTAGATCAGGGGATGTCACCCCTCCACTTT

d_gene: TRBD1
v_gene: TRBV2
j_gene: TRBJ1-1
abundance: .
CDR3aa: CASSRQGNPSSEAFF
CDR3nt: TGTGCCAGCAGCCGACAGGGAAACCCTTCTTCTGAAGCTTTCTTT

d_gene: .
v_gene: TRBV3-1/TRBV3-2
j_gene: TRBJ1-5
abundance: once
CDR3aa: CASSQVTGANQPQHF
CDR3nt: TGTGCCAGCAGTCAAGTAACGGGGGCCAATCAGCCCCAGCATTTT

d_gene: TRBD2
v_gene: TRBV29-1
j_gene: TRBJ2-5
abundance: .
CDR3aa: CSVAGGTQETQYF
CDR3nt: TGCAGCGTTGCGGGGGGGACACAAGAGACCCAGTACTTC

d_gene: .
v_gene: TRBV3-1/TRBV3-2
j_gene: TRBJ2-7
abundance: .
CDR3aa: CASSEGFNTYEQYF
CDR3nt: TGTGCCAGCAGTGAAGGGTTTAATACCTACGAGCAGTACTTC

d_gene: TRBD1
v_gene: TRBV9
j_gene: TRBJ1-5
abundance: .
CDR3aa: CASSPRDSGGNQPQHF
CDR3nt: TGTGCCAGCAGCCCGCGGGACAGCGGAGGGAATCAGCCCCAGCATTTT

d_gene: .
v_gene: TRBV7-2
j_gene: TRBJ2-1
abundance: .
CDR3aa: CASSPISPQDEQFF
CDR3nt: TGTGCCAGCAGCCCCATCAGCCCCCAGGATGAGCAGTTCTTC